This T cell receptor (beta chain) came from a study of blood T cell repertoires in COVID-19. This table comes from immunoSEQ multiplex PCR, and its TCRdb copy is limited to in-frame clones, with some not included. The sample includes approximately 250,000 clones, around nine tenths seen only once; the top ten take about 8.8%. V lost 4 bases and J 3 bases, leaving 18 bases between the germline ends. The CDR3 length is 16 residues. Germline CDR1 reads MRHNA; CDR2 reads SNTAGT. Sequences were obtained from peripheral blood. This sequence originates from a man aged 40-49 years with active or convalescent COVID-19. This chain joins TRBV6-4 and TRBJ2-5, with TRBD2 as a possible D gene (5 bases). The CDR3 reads CASSGRTPNLKETQYF. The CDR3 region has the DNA TGTGCCAGCAGTGGAAGGACTCCCAACCTCAAAGAGACCCAGTACTTC.